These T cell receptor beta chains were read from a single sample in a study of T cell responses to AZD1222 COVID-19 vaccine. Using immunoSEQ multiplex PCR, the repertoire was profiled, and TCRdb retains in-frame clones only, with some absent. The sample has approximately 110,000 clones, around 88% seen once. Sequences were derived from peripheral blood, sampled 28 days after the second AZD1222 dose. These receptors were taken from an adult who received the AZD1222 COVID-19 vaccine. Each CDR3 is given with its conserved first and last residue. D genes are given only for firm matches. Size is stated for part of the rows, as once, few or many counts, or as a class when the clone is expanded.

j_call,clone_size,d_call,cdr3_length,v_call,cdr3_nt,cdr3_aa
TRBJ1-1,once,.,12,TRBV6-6,TGTGCCAGCAGTAGGGTGAACACTGAAGCTTTCTTT,CASSRVNTEAFF
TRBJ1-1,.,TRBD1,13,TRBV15,TGTGCCACCAGCAGAGGACAGGGTAGCTTGGCTTTCTTT,CATSRGQGSLAFF
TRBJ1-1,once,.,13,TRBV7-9,TGTGCCAATGGGGTACGGGAGAACACTGAAGCTTTCTTT,CANGVRENTEAFF
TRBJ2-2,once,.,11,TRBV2,TGTGCCAGCAGTCACACCGGGGAGCTGTTTTTT,CASSHTGELFF
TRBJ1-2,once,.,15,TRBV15,TGTGCCACCAGCCAGGTTAGGCGGGCCGCCTATGGCTACACCTTC,CATSQVRRAAYGYTF
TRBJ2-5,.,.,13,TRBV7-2,TGTGCCAGCAGCTTCCAGTACCAAGAGACCCAGTACTTC,CASSFQYQETQYF
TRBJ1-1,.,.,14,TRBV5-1,TGCGCCAGCAGCTTGGGGACAGTGAACACTGAAGCTTTCTTT,CASSLGTVNTEAFF
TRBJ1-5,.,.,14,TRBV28,TGTGCCAGCAGTCCACTTCAGGGGAACCAGCCCCAGCATTTT,CASSPLQGNQPQHF
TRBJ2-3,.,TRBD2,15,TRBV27,TGTGCCACTAAGACGGGACTAGCGGGCACAGATACGCAGTATTTT,CATKTGLAGTDTQYF
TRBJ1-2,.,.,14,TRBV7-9,TGTGCCAGCAGCCTCGGGACGGTAAACTATGGCTACACCTTC,CASSLGTVNYGYTF
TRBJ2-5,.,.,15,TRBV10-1,TGCGCCAGCAGTGGTTCGACAGGTTGGGAAGAGACCCAGTACTTC,CASSGSTGWEETQYF
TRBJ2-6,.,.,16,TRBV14,TGTGCCAGCAGCCAAGTTGCCCCCTCTGGGGCCAACGTCCTGACTTTC,CASSQVAPSGANVLTF
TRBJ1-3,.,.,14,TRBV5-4,TGTGCCAGCAGCTTGACCGGGATCGGAAACACCATATATTTT,CASSLTGIGNTIYF
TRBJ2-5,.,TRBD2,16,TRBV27,TGTGCCAGCAGTTTGGTCGGGCTAGCGGGCCAAGAGACCCAGTACTTC,CASSLVGLAGQETQYF
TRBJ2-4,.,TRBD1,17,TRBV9,TGTGCCAGCAGCGCTGACAGGGGAGGATTGGCCAAAAACATTCAGTACTTC,CASSADRGGLAKNIQYF
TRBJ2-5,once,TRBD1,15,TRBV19,TGTGCCAGTAGTATAGGAGGGACAGGGCCCAGGACCCAGTACTTC,CASSIGGTGPRTQYF
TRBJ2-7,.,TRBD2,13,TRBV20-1,TGCAGTGCTAGTCGCCTAGCGGGATACGAGCAGTACTTC,CSASRLAGYEQYF
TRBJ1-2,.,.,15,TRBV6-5,TGTGCCAGCTCCATCGATGGGGTGGGGATGGCTGGCTACACCTTC,CASSIDGVGMAGYTF
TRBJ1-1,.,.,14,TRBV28,TGTGCCAGCAGTCCCTCAGAAGAGGTCACTGAAGCTTTCTTT,CASSPSEEVTEAFF
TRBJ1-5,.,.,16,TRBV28,TGTGCCAGCAGTTTAATGACGGCATATAGCAATCAGCCCCAGCATTTT,CASSLMTAYSNQPQHF
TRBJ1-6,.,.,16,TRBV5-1,TGCGCCAGCAGCTTGGCCGCTATAGCCTATAATTCACCCCTCCACTTT,CASSLAAIAYNSPLHF
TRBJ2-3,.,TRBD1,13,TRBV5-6,TGTGCCAGCAGACTACAGGGGGCAGATACGCAGTATTTT,CASRLQGADTQYF
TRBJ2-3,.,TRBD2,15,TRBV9,TGTGCCAGCAGCGGAAGCGGGGGGTTTACAGATACGCAGTATTTT,CASSGSGGFTDTQYF
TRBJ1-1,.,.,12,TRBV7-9,TGTGCCAGCAGCTCAGACTACACTGAAGCTTTCTTT,CASSSDYTEAFF
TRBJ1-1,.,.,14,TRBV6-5,TGTGCCAGCATTCTTGGGGAGTTGAACACTGAAGCTTTCTTT,CASILGELNTEAFF
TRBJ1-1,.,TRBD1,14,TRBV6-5,TGTGCCAGCAGCCTATCAACAGGGGTTCCTGAAGCTTTCTTT,CASSLSTGVPEAFF
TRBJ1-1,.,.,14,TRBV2,TGTGCCAGCAGAACAGGGTACCCGAACACTGAAGCTTTCTTT,CASRTGYPNTEAFF
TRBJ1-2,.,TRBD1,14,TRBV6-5,TGTGCCAGCAGTTCGGGGGGACAGGTCTATGGCTACACCTTC,CASSSGGQVYGYTF
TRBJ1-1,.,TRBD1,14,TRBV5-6,TGTGCCAGCAGCTTGCTACAGGGGTACACTGAAGCTTTCTTT,CASSLLQGYTEAFF
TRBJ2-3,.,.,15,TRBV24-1,TGTGCCACCCAAGCCTCAGAGTACCACACAGATACGCAGTATTTT,CATQASEYHTDTQYF
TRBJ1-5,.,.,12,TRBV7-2,TGTGCCAGCGGCAGGGCCAATCAGCCCCAGCATTTT,CASGRANQPQHF
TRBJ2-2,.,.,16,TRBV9,TGTGCCAGCAGCGTCGGAGACAGCGCGAACACCGGGGAGCTGTTTTTT,CASSVGDSANTGELFF
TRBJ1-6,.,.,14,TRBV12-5,TGTGCTAGTGGTTTGGCTAGTTCGAATTCACCCCTCCACTTT,CASGLASSNSPLHF
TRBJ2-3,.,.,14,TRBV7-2,TGTGCCAGCAGCTTAGCGCAGTGGGAAGATACGCAGTATTTT,CASSLAQWEDTQYF
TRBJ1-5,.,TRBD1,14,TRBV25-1,TGTGCCAGCAGTGGGGACAGTTACAATCAGCCCCAGCATTTT,CASSGDSYNQPQHF
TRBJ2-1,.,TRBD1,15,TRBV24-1,TGTGCCACCGGTTCTGGGACAGGGGCCTACAATGAGCAGTTCTTC,CATGSGTGAYNEQFF
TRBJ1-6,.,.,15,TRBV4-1,TGCGCCAGCAGCCCCTTAGGACAGTATAATTCACCCCTCCACTTT,CASSPLGQYNSPLHF
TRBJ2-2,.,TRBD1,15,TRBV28,TGTGCCAGCAGATACGACAGGGGCGTCACCGGGGAGCTGTTTTTT,CASRYDRGVTGELFF
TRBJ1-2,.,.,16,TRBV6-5,TGTGCCAGCAGTTACTCGTTGGGGGATGCCATCTATGGCTACACCTTC,CASSYSLGDAIYGYTF
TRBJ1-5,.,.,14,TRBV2,TGTGCCAGCAGTGACGTACAGCCTAATCAGCCCCAGCATTTT,CASSDVQPNQPQHF